This T cell receptor beta chain is drawn from a study of technical replicates of blood from a handful of donors. CDR3 length: 14 amino acids. Germline CDR1 and CDR2: SNHLY and FYNNEI. With V trimmed by 7 bases and J by 1 base, 2 bases remained unmatched. Data came from immunoSEQ multiplex PCR; TCRdb stores just in-frame clones and leaves some out. The repertoire includes roughly 76,000 clones, 90% to 95% of them detected once, and about 0.24% sits in the top ten. The TCR was taken from a human donor in good health. The chain has TRBV2 and TRBJ2-2; 8 bases map to TRBD1. Sequenced input: T cells isolated from PBMCs. CDR3 region: CASKGTGNTGELFF. The DNA of the CDR3 is TGTGCCAGCAAGGGGACAGGGAACACCGGGGAGCTGTTTTTT.